This passage covers 30 T cell receptor beta chains from one sample sequenced in a study of blood T cell repertoires in COVID-19. Produced via immunoSEQ multiplex PCR; TCRdb's table is partial and in-frame only. The repertoire consists of around 150,000 clones, with approximately 86% occurring once and the leading ten covering 3.9%. Sequencing was done on a sample of peripheral blood. Receptor source: a woman aged 55-69 years who had recovered from COVID-19.

This clone showed up just a few times. The chain employs TRBV5-1 and TRBJ1-1, with D perhaps matching TRBD1 (6 bases). The V gene's germline CDR1 is SGHRS and CDR2 YFSETQ. V shed 0 bases and J shed 4 bases, with 10 bases lying between them. CDR3 size: 14 residues. The CDR3 DNA is TGCGCCAGCAGCTTGGAGGGCAGGGGCACTGAAGCTTTCTTT. Encoded protein: CASSLEGRGTEAFF.

The rearrangement uses TRBV18 and TRBJ2-2; 11 nucleotides line up with TRBD2. V lost 3 bases and J lost 4; bases outside the gene matches: 7. Germline V lookup: CDR1 KGHSH, CDR2 LQKENI. This CDR3 comprises 17 residues. The CDR3 protein is CASSPIEGLAGTGELFF. The CDR3 DNA follows: TGTGCCAGCTCACCTATCGAAGGACTAGCGGGCACCGGGGAGCTGTTTTTT. The entire variable domain, with the rest obtained from reference TRBV18 and TRBJ2-2, is as follows: NAGVMQNPRHLVRRRGQEARLRCSPMKGHSHVYWYRQLPEEGLKFMVYLQKENIIDESGMPKERFSAEFPKEGPSILRIQQVVRGDSAAYFCASSPIEGLAGTGELFFGEGSRLTVL.

The chain links TRBV2 to TRBJ2-1; TRBD1 aligns across 7 bases. This CDR3 has 15 residues. The V gene end was trimmed by 9 bases and the J gene end by 0 bases; junction bases not matched to a gene: 8. Germline V lookup: CDR1 SNHLY, CDR2 FYNNEI. CDR3 in amino acids: CASYFDRASYNEQFF. The CDR3 region has the DNA TGTGCCAGTTACTTCGACAGGGCCTCCTACAATGAGCAGTTCTTC.

The rearrangement joins TRBV24-1 to TRBJ2-4; TRBD1 matches at 8 bases. The length of the CDR3 is 15 residues. V lost 2 bases, J lost 8 bases, and 7 bases stayed unmatched. Looked up from germline, CDR1 is KGHDR and CDR2 is SFDVKD. This CDR3 reads CATSDSRQGHDIQYF. As DNA, the CDR3 is TGTGCCACCAGTGATTCCAGACAGGGGCACGACATTCAGTACTTC.

This rearrangement joins TRBV28 to TRBJ1-1; D possibly corresponds to TRBD1 (6 bases). Germline V gives CDR1 MDHEN, CDR2 SYDVKM. V shed 6 bases and J shed 0 bases, with 11 bases lying between them. The CDR3 consists of 14 residues. The CDR3 loop reads CASRTHRVNTEAFF. The CDR3 DNA reads TGTGCCAGCAGAACACACAGGGTGAACACTGAAGCTTTCTTT.

The rearrangement links TRBV3-1 (or the pseudogene TRBV3-2) to TRBJ1-4; maybe TRBD1 (5 bases). CDR3 length: 15 amino acids. V was shortened by 4 bases and J by 7 bases, with 16 bases between the two germline ends. CDR1 and CDR2 from the germline V gene are LGHDT and YNNKEL (reference sequence). This chain's CDR3 is CASSPTGSSGEKLFF. The CDR3 DNA is TGTGCCAGCAGCCCTACAGGATCTTCGGGTGAAAAACTGTTTTTT.

The gene calls are TRBV11-2 and TRBJ2-4; D gene uncertain. V was cut by 0 bases and J by 5 bases, with 5 bases left in between. The CDR3 is made up of 13 amino acids. Germline assignment: CDR1 SGHAT and CDR2 FQNNGV. The CDR3 protein is CASSLDAQNIQYF. The CDR3 region has the DNA TGTGCCAGCAGCTTAGATGCGCAAAACATTCAGTACTTC.

This chain links TRBV12-3 or TRBV12-4 with TRBJ2-7; 7 positions agree with TRBD2. V was pared by 6 bases and J by 6 bases, with 5 bases of the junction left unmatched. The CDR3 loop spans 12 amino acids. For the CDR3, the DNA is TGTGCCAGCAGACGGGACTATGGCGAGCAGTACTTC. Encoded protein: CASRRDYGEQYF.

The V call is TRBV3-1 (or the pseudogene TRBV3-2), the J call TRBJ1-4; 8 bases agree with TRBD1. CDR3 size: 14 residues. The germline V gene encodes CDR1 LGHDT and CDR2 YNNKEL (reference sequence). The J segment lost 8 bases and the V segment lost 0 bases, leaving 2 bases of the junction unmatched. The DNA for the CDR3 is TGTGCCAGCAGCCAAGACAGGGGGCCCGAAAAACTGTTTTTT. Its protein product is CASSQDRGPEKLFF.

The chain carries TRBV2 and TRBJ2-5; TRBD1 aligns across 9 bases. The CDR3 loop spans 13 amino acids. The V and J ends lost 4 bases and 4 bases, in that order; junction bases with no gene match: 1. CDR1 is SNHLY and CDR2 is FYNNEI in the germline V gene. The CDR3 sequence: CASSGQGGETQYF. CDR3 nucleotide sequence: TGTGCCAGCAGTGGACAGGGGGGAGAGACCCAGTACTTC.

This chain links TRBV9 with TRBJ2-3; D call uncertain. This CDR3 spans 14 amino acids. Trimming left V 4 bases short and J 4 bases short, with 13 bases between. CDR1 and CDR2 from the germline V gene are SGDLS and YYNGEE. CDR3 DNA sequence: TGTGCCAGCAGCCCGACGGAGAGGCCAGATACGCAGTATTTT. Translation gives CASSPTERPDTQYF.

The chain carries TRBV21-1 and TRBJ1-5; no check of the table's D call, TRBD1, against the DNA was made. TRBV21-1 counts as a pseudogene. The CDR3 spans 20 residues. CDR3 loop: CASSKAGTRDRGYSNQPQHF. In DNA form, the CDR3 reads TGTGCCAGCAGCAAAGCGGGGACCCGGGACAGGGGATATAGCAATCAGCCCCAGCATTTT.

The rearrangement links TRBV28 to TRBJ1-2; no firm D call. The CDR3 consists of 12 residues. The ends were cut back, 4 bases at V and 5 bases at J, with 8 bases in the middle. Germline values: CDR1 MDHEN, CDR2 SYDVKM. The DNA for the CDR3 is TGTGCCAGCAGTTCCCTGAGGTATGGCTACACCTTC. Translated: CASSSLRYGYTF.

The chain employs TRBV7-8 and TRBJ2-7, with 8 bases lining up with TRBD2. CDR3 length equals 16 residues. The V gene's germline CDR1 is SGHVS and CDR2 FQNEAQ. V shed 1 base, J shed 3 bases, and the junction held 8 bases outside the gene matches. The CDR3 sequence: CASSLVPPGGSYEQYF. In DNA, the CDR3 is TGTGCCAGCAGCTTAGTTCCTCCGGGGGGGAGCTACGAGCAGTACTTC.

As to this clone: The sample has other DNA sequences that encode this CDR3 too. The chain links TRBV7-9 to TRBJ2-1; 9 bases match TRBD2. V lost 0 bases and J lost 2; bases outside the gene matches: 2. Germline V CDR1 and CDR2: SEHNR, FQNEAQ (reference sequence). The CDR3 has 16 amino acids. This CDR3 reads CASSLALAGTYNEQFF. In DNA, the CDR3 is TGTGCCAGCAGCTTAGCCCTAGCGGGAACCTACAATGAGCAGTTCTTC.

The genes are TRBV2 and TRBJ1-5; maybe TRBD1 (6 bases). V dropped 9 bases and J dropped 4 bases, with 16 bases sitting between them. CDR3 length equals 14 residues. CDR1 and CDR2 from the germline V gene are SNHLY and FYNNEI. CDR3 loop: CASGTGRENQPQHF. The DNA for the CDR3 is TGTGCCAGTGGAACAGGGAGGGAGAATCAGCCCCAGCATTTT.

The chain employs TRBV5-1 and TRBJ1-4, with 7 positions matching TRBD1. Trimming removed 4 bases from V and 7 bases from J; junction bases left unmatched: 10. Germline V gene lookup returns CDR1 SGHRS and CDR2 YFSETQ. The CDR3 spans 15 residues. The CDR3 DNA sequence: TGCGCCAGCAGCGGAACAGGGGCGGTGGTTGAAAAACTGTTTTTT. Its translation is CASSGTGAVVEKLFF. The full variable domain, in which reference TRBV5-1 and TRBJ1-4 provide the parts outside the CDR3, is KAGVTQTPRYLIKTRGQQVTLSCSPISGHRSVSWYQQTPGQGLQFLFEYFSETQRNKGNFPGRFSGRQFSNSRSEMNVSTLELGDSALYLCASSGTGAVVEKLFFGSGTQLSVL.

The chain recombines TRBV4-3 with TRBJ2-2, with a weak D call TRBD2 (6 bases). The CDR3 extends over 18 amino acids. CDR1 is LGHNA and CDR2 is YSLEER in the germline V gene. V was cut by 0 bases and J by 5 bases, with 19 bases left in between. This CDR3 is CASSQELAALGGTGELFF. In DNA, the CDR3 is TGCGCCAGCAGCCAAGAACTAGCAGCCCTTGGGGGGACCGGGGAGCTGTTTTTT.

The chain uses TRBV9 and TRBJ1-2; D is perhaps TRBD1 (6 bases). V lost 0 bases, J lost 0 bases, and 9 bases lay in between. The CDR3 spans 15 residues. In germline, CDR1 is SGDLS, CDR2 YYNGEE. CDR3 DNA sequence: TGTGCCAGCAGCGTAGCGGACAGCGCTAACTATGGCTACACCTTC. It codes for CASSVADSANYGYTF. Full variable domain (remainder filled in from reference TRBV9 and TRBJ1-2): DSGVTQTPKHLITATGQRVTLRCSPRSGDLSVYWYQQSLDQGLQFLIQYYNGEERAKGNILERFSAQQFPDLHSELNLSSLELGDSALYFCASSVADSANYGYTFGSGTRLTVV.

This sequence joins TRBV4-1 and TRBJ1-6; D might be TRBD1 (5 bases). Germline V gives CDR1 MGHRA, CDR2 YSYEKL. V lost 0 bases, J lost 7 bases, and 10 bases lay in between. The CDR3 is made up of 15 amino acids. The CDR3 region is CASSQEGQGNSPLHF. CDR3 nucleotides: TGCGCCAGCAGCCAAGAGGGGCAGGGAAATTCACCCCTCCACTTT.

V is TRBV27 and J is TRBJ2-5; the D is unclear. This CDR3 has 14 amino acids. Trimming took 1 base from V and 4 from J, leaving 10 bases between them. Germline loops: CDR1 MNHEY, CDR2 SMNVEV (reference sequence). CDR3 in DNA: TGTGCCAGCAGTTTATGGGCCGCAGGAGAGACCCAGTACTTC. This codes for CASSLWAAGETQYF.

The V and J genes are TRBV5-1 and TRBJ2-3, with D possibly being TRBD1 (5 bases). CDR3 length: 15 amino acids. V dropped 4 bases and J dropped 5 bases, with 17 bases sitting between them. Germline V gives CDR1 SGHRS, CDR2 YFSETQ. CDR3 loop: CASSLMGQGIDTQYF. DNA for the CDR3: TGCGCCAGCAGCCTGATGGGGCAGGGAATAGATACGCAGTATTTT.

The rearrangement joins TRBV3-1 (or the pseudogene TRBV3-2) to TRBJ1-2; D is undetermined. CDR1 is LGHDT, CDR2 YNNKEL, per germline (reference sequence). This CDR3 spans 15 amino acids. The ends were cut back, 4 bases at V and 0 bases at J, with 12 bases in the middle. DNA for the CDR3: TGTGCCAGCAGCCCCCGGGTCCAAGCTAACTATGGCTACACCTTC. This codes for CASSPRVQANYGYTF.

The gene calls are TRBV4-3 and TRBJ2-5; 13 bases line up with TRBD2. Trimming took 3 bases from V and 5 from J; bases not matched to a gene: 9. This CDR3 region has 17 residues. Germline V lookup: CDR1 LGHNA, CDR2 YSLEER. The CDR3: CASSQDYGTSGAETQYF. Here the CDR3 DNA reads TGCGCCAGCAGCCAGGACTATGGGACTAGCGGGGCGGAGACCCAGTACTTC.

The rearrangement joins TRBV24-1 to TRBJ2-6, with TRBD1 identical over 7 bases. With 3 bases clipped from V and 4 bases from J, the junction kept 11 bases outside the gene matches. The CDR3 sequence is 18 residues long. Germline V CDR1 and CDR2: KGHDR, SFDVKD. The CDR3 nucleotides are TGTGCCACCAGTGATGAATATCCCGAACAGGGGGGGGCCAACGTCCTGACTTTC. This translates into CATSDEYPEQGGANVLTF.

The chain uses TRBV10-3 and TRBJ1-1; D call uncertain. With 7 bases removed from V and 3 bases from J, the gap between germline ends came to 12 bases. This CDR3 spans 13 amino acids. The V gene's germline CDR1 is ENHRY and CDR2 SYGVKD. DNA of the CDR3: TGTGCCATCACAGAGACGAGGGACACTGAAGCTTTCTTT. Protein sequence: CAITETRDTEAFF.

The chain uses TRBV28 and TRBJ2-3, with TRBD2 identical over 9 bases. With 5 bases clipped from V and 3 bases from J, the junction kept 12 bases outside the gene matches. Germline V gene sequence: CDR1 MDHEN, CDR2 SYDVKM. The CDR3 totals 17 residues. The CDR3 nucleotides are TGTGCCAGCAGTCCCCCCGGTGCGGGGGGGCAGACAGATACGCAGTATTTT. It translates to CASSPPGAGGQTDTQYF.

The chain links TRBV7-6 to TRBJ2-5; TRBD2 agrees at 8 bases. V was pared by 5 bases and J by 2 bases, with 7 bases of the junction left unmatched. The CDR3 extends over 15 amino acids. CDR1 is SGHVS and CDR2 is FNYEAQ in the germline V gene. CDR3 loop: CASSDAGGLQETQYF. The DNA of the CDR3 is TGTGCCAGCAGCGACGCGGGGGGCCTTCAAGAGACCCAGTACTTC.

The CDR3 bases are TGTGCCAGCGCCGGGGATCTTGCAGATACGCAGTATTTT. It is translated as CASAGDLADTQYF. This chain joins TRBV2 and TRBJ2-3, with D maybe TRBD2 (5 bases). This CDR3 has 13 amino acids. Trimming took off 8 bases at V and 4 bases at J, with 13 bases between the two ends. Germline V gene sequence: CDR1 SNHLY, CDR2 FYNNEI.

DNA of the CDR3: TGTGCCAGCAGCTTGGGTGAGCGTGAGACCCAGTACTTC. Protein: CASSLGERETQYF. V and J are TRBV5-4 and TRBJ2-5; no firm D call. From germline, CDR1 is SGHNT and CDR2 YYREEE (reference sequence). The CDR3 sequence is 13 residues long. The V and J ends lost 0 bases and 5 bases respectively, with 8 bases between them.